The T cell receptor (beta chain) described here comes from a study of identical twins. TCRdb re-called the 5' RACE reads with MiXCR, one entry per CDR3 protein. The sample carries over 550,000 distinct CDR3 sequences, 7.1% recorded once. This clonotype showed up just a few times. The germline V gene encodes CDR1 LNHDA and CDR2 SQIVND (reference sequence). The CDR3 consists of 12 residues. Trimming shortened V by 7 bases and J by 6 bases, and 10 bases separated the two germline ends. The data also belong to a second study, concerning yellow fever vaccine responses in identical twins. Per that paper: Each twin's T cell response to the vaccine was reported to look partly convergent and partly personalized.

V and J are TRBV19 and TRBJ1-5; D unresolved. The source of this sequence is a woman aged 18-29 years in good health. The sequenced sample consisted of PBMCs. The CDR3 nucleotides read TGTGCCAGTAATTTGGAAGCTCAGCCCCAGCATTTT. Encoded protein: CASNLEAQPQHF.